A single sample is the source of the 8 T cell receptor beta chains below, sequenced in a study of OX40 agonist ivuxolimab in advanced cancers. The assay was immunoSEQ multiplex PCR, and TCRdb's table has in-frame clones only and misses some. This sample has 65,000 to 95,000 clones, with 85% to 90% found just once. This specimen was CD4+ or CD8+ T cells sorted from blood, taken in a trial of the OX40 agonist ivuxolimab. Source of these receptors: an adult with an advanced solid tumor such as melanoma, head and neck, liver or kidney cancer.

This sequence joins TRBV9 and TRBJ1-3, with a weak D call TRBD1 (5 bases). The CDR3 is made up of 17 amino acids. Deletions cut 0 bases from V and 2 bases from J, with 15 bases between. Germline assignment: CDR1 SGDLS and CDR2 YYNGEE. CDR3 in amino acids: CASSVGAEGEAGNTIYF. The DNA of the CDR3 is TGTGCCAGCAGCGTAGGGGCCGAAGGGGAAGCTGGAAACACCATATATTTT.

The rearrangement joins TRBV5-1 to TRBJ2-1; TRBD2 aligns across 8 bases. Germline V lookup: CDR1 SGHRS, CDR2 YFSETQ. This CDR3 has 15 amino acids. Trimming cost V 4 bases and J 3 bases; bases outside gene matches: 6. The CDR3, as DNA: TGCGCCAGCAGCCCAACTAGCGGAGGCTACAATGAGCAGTTCTTC. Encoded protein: CASSPTSGGYNEQFF.

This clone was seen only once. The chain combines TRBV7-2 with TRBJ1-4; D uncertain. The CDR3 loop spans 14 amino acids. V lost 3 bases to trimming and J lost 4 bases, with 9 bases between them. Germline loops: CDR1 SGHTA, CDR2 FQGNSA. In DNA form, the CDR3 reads TGTGCCAGCAGCTTGAGGAGGTATAATGAAAAACTGTTTTTT. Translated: CASSLRRYNEKLFF.

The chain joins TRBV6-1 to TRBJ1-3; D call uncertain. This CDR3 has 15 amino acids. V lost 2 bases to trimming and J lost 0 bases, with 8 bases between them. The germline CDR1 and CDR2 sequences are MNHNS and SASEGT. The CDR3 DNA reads TGTGCCAGCAGTGAATGGTTCTACTCTGGAAACACCATATATTTT. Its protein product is CASSEWFYSGNTIYF.

Written as DNA, the CDR3 is TGTGCCAGCAGCCGCGGGACAGGGGGTACCGGGGAGCTGTTTTTT. Amino acids: CASSRGTGGTGELFF. The chain uses TRBV7-2 and TRBJ2-2, with 11 nucleotides matching TRBD1. This CDR3 spans 15 amino acids. With 5 bases clipped from V and 5 bases from J, the junction kept 4 bases outside the gene matches. Germline CDR1 SGHTA, CDR2 FQGNSA. The variable domain in full, with the rest retrieved from reference TRBV7-2 and TRBJ2-2, is GAGVSQSPSNKVTEKGKDVELRCDPISGHTALYWYRQSLGQGLEFLIYFQGNSAPDKSGLPSDRFSAERTGGSVSTLTIQRTQQEDSAVYLCASSRGTGGTGELFFGEGSRLTVL.

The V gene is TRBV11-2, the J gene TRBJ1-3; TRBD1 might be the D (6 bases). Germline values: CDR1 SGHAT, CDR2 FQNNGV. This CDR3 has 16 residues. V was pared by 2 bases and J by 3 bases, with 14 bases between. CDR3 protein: CASSLNLQGSGNTIYF. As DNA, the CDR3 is TGTGCCAGCAGCTTAAACCTACAGGGTAGTGGAAACACCATATATTTT.

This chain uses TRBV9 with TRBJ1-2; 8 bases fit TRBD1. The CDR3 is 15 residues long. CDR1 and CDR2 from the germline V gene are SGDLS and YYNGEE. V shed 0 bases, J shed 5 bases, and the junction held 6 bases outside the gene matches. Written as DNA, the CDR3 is TGTGCCAGCAGCGTAGGACAGGGGCCCCAGTATGGCTACACCTTC. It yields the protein CASSVGQGPQYGYTF.

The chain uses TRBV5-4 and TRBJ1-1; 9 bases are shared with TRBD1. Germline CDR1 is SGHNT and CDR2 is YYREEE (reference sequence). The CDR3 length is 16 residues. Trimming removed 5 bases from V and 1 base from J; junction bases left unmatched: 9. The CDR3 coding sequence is TGTGCCAGCAGTCACCCGGGACAGGGACAGAACACTGAAGCTTTCTTT. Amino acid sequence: CASSHPGQGQNTEAFF.